This TCR beta chain was documented in a study of T-cell reconstitution after alpha-beta-depleted transplantation in children. Study results and caveats: The authors attributed T-cell counts and diversity one year after transplant mostly to newly produced T cells.

Germline CDR1 is SGHAT and CDR2 is FQDESV (reference sequence). This CDR3 region has 14 residues. V gave up 4 bases and J gave up 4 bases, with 12 bases separating them. TCRbeta library construction was performed incorporating unique molecular identifiers. TCRdb redid the calling of the PCR reads with MiXCR, one entry per CDR3 protein. The sample shows hundreds of thousands of distinct CDR3 sequences, over 7% of them seen only once. With respect to this clonotype: Its antigen is undetermined.

The receptor comes from a female patient between 2 and 15 years old who had a stem cell transplant for Fanconi anemia, so the T cells may come from the graft donor. This chain uses TRBV11-1 with TRBJ2-3; the D call may be TRBD1 or TRBD2 (5 bases each). The material was peripheral blood, obtained 360 days after TCRalphabeta/CD19-depleted stem cell transplant. This chain's CDR3 is CASSSEGFADTQYF. DNA of the CDR3: TGTGCCAGCAGCTCCGAGGGGTTTGCAGATACGCAGTATTTT.